Listed here are 5 T cell receptor beta chains from one sample, sequenced in a study of cytomegalovirus exposure and HLA in healthy donors (dated by TCRdb to about 2017). Library preparation was by the immunoSEQ multiplex PCR assay. The multiplex PCR relied on a mix of 60 forward primers for TCR Vbeta segments and 13 reverse primers for TCR Jbeta segments. Sourced from immuneACCESS, this table was stored by TCRdb with only in-frame sequences that have V and J called. A share of the clones is absent; for the studies checked, an unresolved V gene accounts for under half, and the remainder has no known explanation. The sample profile shows approximately 190,000 clones; around 83% of them were found once. The ten largest clones capture approximately 1.7% of the sample. The sequenced material came from PBMCs. Receptors were obtained from a middle-aged man in good health and CMV-seropositive.

The chain uses TRBV7-9 and TRBJ2-3; 7 positions match TRBD2. With V trimmed by 0 bases and J by 2 bases, 2 bases remained unmatched. The CDR3 runs to 15 residues. Germline V gene lookup returns CDR1 SEHNR and CDR2 FQNEAQ (reference sequence). In DNA, the CDR3 is TGTGCCAGCAGCTTAGCGGGAGGGACCACAGATACGCAGTATTTT. This encodes CASSLAGGTTDTQYF.

The chain employs TRBV29-1 and TRBJ1-1; D is possibly TRBD1 (6 bases). Germline assignment: CDR1 SQVTM and CDR2 ANQGSEA. Trimming cost V 3 bases and J 6 bases, with 17 bases left between them. The CDR3 is 14 amino acids. The CDR3: CSVDQGSTGSEAFF. Written as DNA, the CDR3 is TGCAGCGTTGATCAAGGGTCCACAGGGTCTGAAGCTTTCTTT.

This clone was recorded once. The rearrangement links TRBV5-6 to TRBJ1-1; D gene ambiguous. V lost 0 bases to trimming and J lost 0 bases, with 6 bases between them. Germline V CDR1 and CDR2: SGHDT, YYEEEE. CDR3 length: 14 amino acids. Here the CDR3 reads CASSLDQLNTEAFF. The DNA of the CDR3 is TGTGCCAGCAGCTTGGATCAGTTGAACACTGAAGCTTTCTTT. The full variable domain, its missing parts supplied by reference TRBV5-6 and TRBJ1-1, is DAGVTQSPTHLIKTRGQQVTLRCSPKSGHDTVSWYQQALGQGPQFIFQYYEEEERQRGNFPDRFSGHQFPNYSSELNVNALLLGDSALYLCASSLDQLNTEAFFGQGTRLTVV.

The V and J genes are TRBV30 and TRBJ2-5, with TRBD2 as a possible D gene (6 bases). The CDR3 covers 15 residues. The germline V gene has CDR1 GTSNPN and CDR2 SVGIG (reference sequence). Trimming left V 8 bases short and J 5 bases short, with 24 bases between. CDR3 amino acids: CASDLGGTEGETQYF. The CDR3, as DNA: TGTGCCAGCGATTTGGGCGGGACGGAGGGGGAGACCCAGTACTTC.

The gene calls are TRBV7-2 and TRBJ2-1; TRBD2 matches at 12 bases. Germline V lookup: CDR1 SGHTA, CDR2 FQGNSA. Unmatched junction bases numbered 15, after V lost 5 bases and J lost 7 bases. CDR3 length equals 18 residues. CDR3 loop: CASSLLGMTSGRGNEQFF. The CDR3 DNA reads as TGTGCCAGCAGCCTCCTGGGGATGACTAGCGGGAGAGGGAATGAGCAGTTCTTC. The full variable domain, in which reference TRBV7-2 and TRBJ2-1 provide the parts outside the CDR3, is GAGVSQSPSNKVTEKGKDVELRCDPISGHTALYWYRQSLGQGLEFLIYFQGNSAPDKSGLPSDRFSAERTGGSVSTLTIQRTQQEDSAVYLCASSLLGMTSGRGNEQFFGPGTRLTVL.